The 10 T cell receptor beta chains reported below all come from one sample, sequenced in a study of CD8 T cells in ankylosing spondylitis. MiXCR, applied by TCRdb to the 5' RACE reads, yields one record per CDR3 protein. Counted here are about 250,000 distinct CDR3 sequences, roughly 32% occurring once; the ten biggest clones make up approximately 4.4%. The sequencing sample was made of blood, either unsorted or a sorted T cell fraction (not recorded which). These receptors were collected from a male donor with ankylosing spondylitis or in good health (not recorded which).

This clonotype was detected only a few times. The rearrangement joins TRBV9 to TRBJ2-1; D remains unclear. Per the germline V gene, CDR1 is SGDLS and CDR2 is YYNGEE. Deletions cut 2 bases from V and 7 bases from J, with 7 bases between. The CDR3 sequence is 12 residues long. This chain's CDR3 is CASSVQPNEQFF. The CDR3, as DNA: TGTGCCAGCAGCGTCCAGCCTAATGAGCAGTTCTTC.

V is TRBV2 and J is TRBJ2-3; 9 bases are shared with TRBD1. CDR3 length equals 14 residues. J lost 6 bases, V lost 4 bases, and 5 bases had no gene match. Germline V CDR1 and CDR2: SNHLY, FYNNEI. This CDR3 reads CASSVQGAGDTQYF. In DNA form, the CDR3 reads TGTGCCAGCAGTGTACAGGGGGCGGGGGATACGCAGTATTTT.

V usage is TRBV12-3 or TRBV12-4 and J usage is TRBJ1-1; maybe TRBD1 (6 bases). Trimming removed 6 bases at V and 2 bases at J, with 10 bases between. This CDR3 has 13 amino acids. CDR3 protein: CASRQGSNTEAFF. In DNA, the CDR3 is TGTGCCAGCAGGCAGGGGTCTAACACTGAAGCTTTCTTT.

This clonotype was seen just once. The gene calls are TRBV7-8 and TRBJ2-1, with TRBD2 matching over 7 bases. CDR1 is SGHVS and CDR2 is FQNEAQ in the germline V gene. After removal of 3 bases from V and 6 bases from J, the junction contained 5 bases not matched to a gene. The CDR3 extends over 14 amino acids. The CDR3 loop is CASSLLAALNEQFF. The CDR3 nucleotides are TGTGCCAGCAGCTTGCTAGCGGCGCTCAATGAGCAGTTCTTC.

This chain uses TRBV12-3 or TRBV12-4 with TRBJ2-1, with D unclear. Trimming took 6 bases from V and 6 from J, leaving 9 bases between them. This CDR3 region has 12 residues. The CDR3 region is CASSQTGNEQFF. The CDR3 DNA follows: TGTGCCAGCAGCCAGACCGGCAATGAGCAGTTCTTC.

The rearrangement joins TRBV5-5 to TRBJ1-1; TRBD1 might be the D (6 bases). The germline V and J ends were trimmed by 4 bases and 4 bases, with 20 bases remaining between them. The CDR3 spans 16 residues. Germline V lookup: CDR1 SGHKS, CDR2 YYEKEE (reference sequence). CDR3 amino acids: CASSQDPSGGRTEAFF. As DNA, the CDR3 is TGTGCCAGCAGCCAGGACCCCTCTGGGGGCCGCACTGAAGCTTTCTTT.

This rearrangement joins TRBV7-6 to TRBJ2-7, with unresolved D. CDR1 SGHVS and CDR2 FNYEAQ come from the germline V gene. The CDR3 has 13 residues. V was trimmed by 5 bases and J by 2 bases, leaving 10 bases between them. The CDR3 DNA reads TGTGCCAGCAGCCCCATCCAGACCTACGAGCAGTACTTC. Amino acids: CASSPIQTYEQYF.

This clonotype was picked up a small number of times. The chain joins TRBV20-1 to TRBJ1-1; 7 bases map to TRBD1. V shed 5 bases and J 6 bases; nucleotides not matched to a gene: 9. This CDR3 spans 13 amino acids. Germline assignment: CDR1 DFQATT and CDR2 SNEGSKA (reference sequence). The CDR3 region has the DNA TGCAGTGCTGAGACAGGGTTTTGGGCTGAAGCTTTCTTT. It encodes CSAETGFWAEAFF.

This chain uses TRBV7-2 with TRBJ2-1; 9 positions match TRBD2. Trimming at V came to 0 bases and at J to 8 bases, leaving 8 bases not matched to a gene. The CDR3 totals 16 residues. Germline CDR1 SGHTA, CDR2 FQGNSA. CDR3 nucleotides: TGTGCCAGCAGCTTAGCGGGCGCGGGGGGGCCACATGAGCAGTTCTTC. This codes for CASSLAGAGGPHEQFF.

J is TRBJ1-6 and V is TRBV6-1; D is uncertain. Between the trimmed V and J ends, which lost 3 bases and 15 bases, there was a span of 15 bases. CDR1 is MNHNS, CDR2 SASEGT, per germline. This CDR3 spans 13 amino acids. CDR3 DNA sequence: TGTGCCAGCAGTGACGGTGAACTTACAATCCTCCACTTT. This codes for CASSDGELTILHF.